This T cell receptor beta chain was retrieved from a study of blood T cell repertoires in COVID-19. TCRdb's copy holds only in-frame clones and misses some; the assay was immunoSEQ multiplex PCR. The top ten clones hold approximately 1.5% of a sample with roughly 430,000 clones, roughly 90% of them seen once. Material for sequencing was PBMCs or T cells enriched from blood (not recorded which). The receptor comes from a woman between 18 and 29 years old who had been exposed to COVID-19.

DNA for the CDR3: TGTGCCAGCAGCCCCAGCGGGGTCTCCAATTCGGATACGCAGTATTTT. The encoded protein is CASSPSGVSNSDTQYF. V usage is TRBV9 and J usage is TRBJ2-3; 7 nucleotides match TRBD2. The CDR3 runs 16 residues. The germline V gene encodes CDR1 SGDLS and CDR2 YYNGEE. Unmatched junction bases numbered 14, after V lost 4 bases and J lost 6 bases.